Presented here are 7 T cell receptor beta chains from one specimen sequenced in a study of T cells after yellow fever vaccination. TCRdb re-derived calls from the 5' RACE reads in MiXCR, one entry per CDR3 protein. The sample holds hundreds of thousands of distinct CDR3 sequences, roughly 3.5% seen once. Here the sequenced sample was PBMCs, taken on the day of the yellow fever booster vaccination. The receptors shown here come from a man in his late teens or twenties who received the YFV17D yellow fever vaccine.

In this sample, this clonotype turned up a few times. The chain combines TRBV3-1 with TRBJ1-2; D gene ambiguous. The CDR3 runs 14 residues. Trimming left V 0 bases short and J 4 bases short, with 9 bases between. Germline CDR1 is LGHDT and CDR2 is YNNKEL (reference sequence). The CDR3 DNA is TGTGCCAGCAGCCAAGATCTAGCCCTCTATGGCTACACCTTC. It encodes CASSQDLALYGYTF.

This clonotype was picked up many times. This sequence joins TRBV3-1 and TRBJ2-3; no clear D. CDR1 is LGHDT, CDR2 YNNKEL, per germline (reference sequence). Trimming removed 5 bases at V and 5 bases at J, with 8 bases between. The CDR3 is 12 residues long. CDR3 nucleotides: TGTGCCAGCAGCTCGTACAGAGATACGCAGTATTTT. Its translation is CASSSYRDTQYF.

This clonotype was found many times. The chain recombines TRBV4-1 with TRBJ1-5; 7 bases are a match to TRBD1. Trimming cost V 0 bases and J 7 bases; bases outside gene matches: 3. The germline V gene encodes CDR1 MGHRA and CDR2 YSYEKL. The CDR3 runs 14 residues. The CDR3 spells CASSQDKGAQPQHF. Written as DNA, the CDR3 is TGCGCCAGCAGCCAAGATAAGGGGGCGCAGCCCCAGCATTTT.

J is TRBJ2-1 and V is TRBV14, with TRBD2 matching 7 bases. CDR1 is SGHDN, CDR2 FVKESK, per germline. The CDR3 extends over 17 amino acids. J lost 2 bases, V lost 1 base, and 8 bases had no gene match. The DNA for the CDR3 is TGTGCCAGCAGCCAAGGTTCATGGGGGGGACCCTACAATGAGCAGTTCTTC. The encoded protein is CASSQGSWGGPYNEQFF.

The chain carries TRBV2 and TRBJ2-3; possible D gene TRBD1, 5 bases. V lost 6 bases to trimming and J lost 0 bases, with 10 bases between them. There are 14 residues in the CDR3. CDR1 and CDR2 from the germline V gene are SNHLY and FYNNEI. The CDR3 sequence is CASRGRSSTDTQYF. The CDR3 DNA follows: TGTGCCAGCAGGGGGCGTTCTAGCACAGATACGCAGTATTTT.

In its sample, this clonotype was seen many times. This chain links TRBV7-9 with TRBJ2-3; tentative D call: TRBD2 (5 bases). V was cut by 1 base and J by 1 base, with 9 bases left in between. The CDR3 consists of 15 residues. The V gene's germline CDR1 is SEHNR and CDR2 FQNEAQ (reference sequence). CDR3: CASSLGASRTDTQYF. The CDR3 DNA follows: TGTGCCAGCAGCTTAGGGGCTAGCCGCACAGATACGCAGTATTTT.

This clonotype was counted many times. The chain uses TRBV5-6 and TRBJ1-1, with a weak D call TRBD1 (5 bases). Trimming removed 0 bases from V and 4 bases from J, with 10 bases in between. This CDR3 has 14 amino acids. The germline gives CDR1 SGHDT, CDR2 YYEEEE. This CDR3 reads CASSLALRATEAFF. CDR3 nucleotide sequence: TGTGCCAGCAGCTTGGCGCTCAGGGCCACTGAAGCTTTCTTT.